This T cell receptor beta chain came from a study of T-cell reconstitution after alpha-beta-depleted transplantation in children. Construction of the TCRbeta library involved unique molecular identifiers. A single record per CDR3 protein comes from TCRdb applying MiXCR to the PCR reads. Among roughly 110,000 distinct CDR3 sequences listed, 10% were seen once. Overall study findings and caveats: Some patients showed high day-60 TCRbeta diversity, which derived from surviving recipient T cells and thymic progenitors. T-cell numbers and diversity one year post-transplant derived largely from freshly generated T cells. Expanded clones from the graft, numbering several hundred, reportedly supplied alpha-beta T cells about two months after transplant.

This clonotype was detected ten times or more. Its specificity is unknown. This TCR came from a boy aged 2-9 years with acute lymphoblastic leukemia, due to receive a stem cell transplant. The material was PBMCs, obtained before TCRalphabeta/CD19-depleted stem cell transplant.

Here the CDR3 DNA reads TGTGCCAGCAGTGCGACTAGCGGGAGCTCCTACAATGAGCAGTTCTTC. Translating gives CASSATSGSSYNEQFF. The chain recombines TRBV6-1 with TRBJ2-1, with 12 bases aligning to TRBD2. J was trimmed by 0 bases and V by 4 bases; bases with no gene match: 1. This CDR3 contains 16 residues. Germline CDR1 reads MNHNS; CDR2 reads SASEGT.